The clone carrying this TCR beta chain occurred many times. The antigen is not known. The sample originates from a study of neurological immune-mediated disorders. Notes on the study in general: No link was found between any clinical or MRI feature and the multiple sclerosis repertoire cluster.

The V end lost 10 bases, the J end lost 0 bases, and 15 bases lay between the germline ends. CDR1 is SGHNT and CDR2 is YYREEE in the germline V gene (reference sequence). The CDR3 is 14 amino acids. With 10-nucleotide random UMIs included, cDNA was synthesized by 5'RACE. TCRdb redid the calling of the 5' RACE reads with MiXCR, one entry per CDR3 protein. The table has about 59,000 distinct CDR3 sequences, roughly 3.3% seen once. The sequence derives from a woman in her thirties with multiple sclerosis. The chain has TRBV5-4 and TRBJ2-3, with D maybe TRBD1 (6 bases). The sample comprised PBMCs. The CDR3 sequence is CAYRLQGSTDTQYF. The CDR3 DNA sequence: TGTGCCTACCGCCTACAGGGCAGCACAGATACGCAGTATTTT.